This T cell receptor (beta chain) originates from a study of T cells after yellow fever vaccination. Study conclusions and caveats: Once the booster was given, most primary-vaccination clones reappeared, at roughly 96% for CD4 and around 90% for CD8.

This clonotype appeared a few times. Antigen unknown. In TCRdb, the 5' RACE reads were re-called with MiXCR into one record per CDR3 protein. The data contain 550,000 to 750,000 distinct CDR3 sequences, roughly 13% of them singletons. V lost 4 bases, J lost 15 bases, and 12 bases stayed unmatched. The CDR3 extends over 14 amino acids. CDR1 MGHDK and CDR2 SYGVNS come from the germline V gene. The chain combines TRBV25-1 with TRBJ2-1, with 10 nucleotides matching TRBD1. Sequenced material: PBMCs, taken on the day of the yellow fever booster vaccination. The clonotype comes from a man between 25 and 39 years old who received the YFV17D yellow fever vaccine. The CDR3 protein is CASSGGTGDLDAFF. DNA of the CDR3: TGTGCCAGCAGTGGAGGGACAGGGGATCTAGACGCGTTCTTC. The full variable domain, completed using reference TRBV25-1 and TRBJ2-1, is EADIYQTPRYLVIGTGKKITLECSQTMGHDKMYWYQQDPGMELHLIHYSYGVNSTEKGDLSSESTVSRIRTEHFPLTLESARPSHTSQYLCASSGGTGDLDAFFGPGTRLTVL.